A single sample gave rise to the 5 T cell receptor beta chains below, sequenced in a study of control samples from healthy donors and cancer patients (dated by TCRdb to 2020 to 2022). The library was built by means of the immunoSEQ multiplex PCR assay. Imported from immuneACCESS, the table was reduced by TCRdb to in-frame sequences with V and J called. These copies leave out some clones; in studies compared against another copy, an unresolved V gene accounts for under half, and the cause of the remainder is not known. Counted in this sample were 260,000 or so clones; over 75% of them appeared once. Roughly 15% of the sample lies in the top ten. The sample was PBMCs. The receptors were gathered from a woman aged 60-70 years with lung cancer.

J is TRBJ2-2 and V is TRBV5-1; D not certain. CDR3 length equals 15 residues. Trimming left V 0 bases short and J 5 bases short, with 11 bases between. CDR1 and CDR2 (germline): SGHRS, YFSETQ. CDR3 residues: CASSLDPRGTGELFF. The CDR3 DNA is TGCGCCAGCAGCTTGGACCCCCGAGGTACCGGGGAGCTGTTTTTT.

CDR3 sequence reads: CASNRIGPYEQYF. In DNA, the CDR3 is TGTGCCAGCAACAGGATTGGACCCTACGAGCAGTACTTC. This chain connects TRBV2 to TRBJ2-7, with D possibly being TRBD1 (5 bases). Trimming pared 7 bases from V and 2 bases from J, leaving 12 bases between. Germline CDR1 is SNHLY and CDR2 is FYNNEI. This CDR3 contains 13 residues.

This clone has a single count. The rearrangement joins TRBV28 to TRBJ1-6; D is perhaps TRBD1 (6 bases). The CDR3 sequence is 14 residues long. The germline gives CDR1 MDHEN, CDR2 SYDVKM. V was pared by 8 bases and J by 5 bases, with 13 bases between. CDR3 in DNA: TGTGCCAGCTCCAGGGGAGGAAATAATTCACCCCTCCACTTT. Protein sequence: CASSRGGNNSPLHF.

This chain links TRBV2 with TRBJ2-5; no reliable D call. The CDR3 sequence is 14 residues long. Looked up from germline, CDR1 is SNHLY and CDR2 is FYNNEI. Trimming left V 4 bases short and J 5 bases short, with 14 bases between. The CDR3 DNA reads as TGTGCCAGCAGTGCGACCGTTAGCCTGGAGACCCAGTACTTC. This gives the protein CASSATVSLETQYF.

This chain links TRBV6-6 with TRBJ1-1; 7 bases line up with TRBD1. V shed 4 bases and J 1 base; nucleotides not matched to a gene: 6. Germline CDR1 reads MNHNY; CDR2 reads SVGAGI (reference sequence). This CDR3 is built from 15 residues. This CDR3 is CASSSDRAGNTEAFF. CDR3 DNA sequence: TGTGCCAGCAGTTCTGACAGGGCCGGGAACACTGAAGCTTTCTTT.